Listed below are T cell receptor beta chains from one sample, sequenced in a study of T cells after yellow fever vaccination. TCRdb itself ran the 5' RACE reads through MiXCR, one entry per CDR3 protein. This table has roughly 520,000 distinct CDR3 sequences, 20% to 25% appearing once. The source was PBMCs, collected more than 20 days after the first yellow fever vaccination. The receptors shown here come from a man aged 18 to 29 who received the YFV17D yellow fever vaccine. Both conserved end residues are trimmed from each CDR3.

v_call,j_call,cdr3_length,cdr3_aa
TRBV7-2,TRBJ2-5,11,ASTERNQETQY
TRBV10-3,TRBJ1-1,14,AISDRDRYMNTEAF
TRBV6-5,TRBJ2-7,13,ASSNRDRVGYEQY
TRBV7-2,TRBJ2-1,11,ASSSLPGDEQF
TRBV3-1,TRBJ2-3,10,ASRRPGDSQY
TRBV12-3/TRBV12-4,TRBJ2-2,13,ASSWGLAGAGELF
TRBV25-1,TRBJ2-2,8,ASNGGELF
TRBV6-1,TRBJ1-2,14,ASSTLTGQGLYGYT
TRBV24-1,TRBJ2-3,13,ATSDTRGYGDTQY
TRBV19,TRBJ1-1,12,ASSIGTGVTEAF
TRBV12-3/TRBV12-4,TRBJ1-2,11,ASSYADSYGYT
TRBV9,TRBJ2-3,16,ASSVAQRTSGDSDTQY
TRBV7-6,TRBJ2-3,14,ASSLDSGGHTDTQY
TRBV2,TRBJ2-3,11,ASARREEDTQY
TRBV7-2,TRBJ2-1,12,ASSLAASRNEQF
TRBV7-8,TRBJ1-4,14,ASSLARGFANEKLF
TRBV12-3/TRBV12-4,TRBJ2-3,14,ASSWRGGVYTDTQY
TRBV18,TRBJ1-2,12,ASSPRTGNDGYT
TRBV7-9,TRBJ1-3,14,ASSLDKGEAGNTIY
TRBV6-2/TRBV6-3,TRBJ1-5,13,ASSNFDLRSQPQH